Below are 18 T cell receptor beta chains sequenced from a single sample in a study of OX40 agonist ivuxolimab in advanced cancers. Sequencing was performed with immunoSEQ multiplex PCR; in TCRdb, only in-frame clones are kept and a portion is missing. This table has fewer than 25,000 clones, roughly 84% appearing once. This specimen consisted of CD4+ or CD8+ T cells sorted from blood, obtained in a trial of the OX40 agonist ivuxolimab. These receptors were collected from an adult with an advanced solid tumor such as melanoma, head and neck, liver or kidney cancer.

This clone was counted once. This sample also contains other DNA sequences that code for the same CDR3. V usage is TRBV9 and J usage is TRBJ2-3; TRBD1 might be the D (7 bases). V was shortened by 0 bases and J by 1 base, with 12 bases between the two germline ends. This CDR3 contains 16 residues. Germline-derived CDR1 and CDR2 are SGDLS and YYNGEE. The CDR3 DNA reads TGTGCCAGCAGCGTAGAAGGAGGGGGCGGCACAGATACGCAGTATTTT. Protein: CASSVEGGGGTDTQYF. The full variable domain, in which reference TRBV9 and TRBJ2-3 provide the parts outside the CDR3, is DSGVTQTPKHLITATGQRVTLRCSPRSGDLSVYWYQQSLDQGLQFLIQYYNGEERAKGNILERFSAQQFPDLHSELNLSSLELGDSALYFCASSVEGGGGTDTQYFGPGTRLTVL.

This clone was recorded once. The rearrangement links TRBV10-1 to TRBJ2-7, with no clear D. CDR3 length equals 13 residues. The V end was cut by 0 bases, the J end by 1 base, with 4 bases between. CDR1 and CDR2 (germline): WNHNN, SYGVQD (reference sequence). CDR3 DNA: TGCGCCAGCAGTGAGTCGAAATCCTACGAGCAGTACTTC. Encoded protein: CASSESKSYEQYF.

This clone is classed as medium-sized (0.01 to 0.1%). The chain joins TRBV9 to TRBJ1-2, with 7 positions matching TRBD1. CDR1 and CDR2 (germline): SGDLS, YYNGEE. The length of the CDR3 is 16 residues. Trimming took 0 bases from V and 1 from J; bases not matched to a gene: 6. The CDR3 sequence is CASSVDGGGYNYGYTF. The DNA of the CDR3 is TGTGCCAGCAGCGTAGACGGAGGGGGCTATAACTATGGCTACACCTTC.

The J gene is TRBJ2-7, the V gene TRBV25-1; 10 bases are a match to TRBD1. Looked up from germline, CDR1 is MGHDK and CDR2 is SYGVNS. With 5 bases clipped from V and 7 bases from J, the junction kept 8 bases outside the gene matches. This CDR3 has 14 residues. CDR3 sequence reads: CASSSVDRGLEQYF. The CDR3, as DNA: TGTGCCAGCAGTAGTGTTGACAGGGGGCTTGAGCAGTACTTC.

This chain joins TRBV5-1 and TRBJ1-1; TRBD1 agrees at 7 bases. CDR3 length equals 17 residues. Trimming took 1 base from V and 1 from J; bases not matched to a gene: 10. The V gene's germline CDR1 is SGHRS and CDR2 YFSETQ. CDR3 sequence: CASSLPRQGGENTEAFF. The CDR3 DNA reads TGCGCCAGCAGCTTGCCGCGGCAGGGGGGGGAGAACACTGAAGCTTTCTTT. Using reference TRBV5-1 and TRBJ1-1 for the parts outside the CDR3, the full variable domain is KAGVTQTPRYLIKTRGQQVTLSCSPISGHRSVSWYQQTPGQGLQFLFEYFSETQRNKGNFPGRFSGRQFSNSRSEMNVSTLELGDSALYLCASSLPRQGGENTEAFFGQGTRLTVV.

This clone occurred a few times. Other nucleotide sequences in the sample specify the same CDR3. The V gene is TRBV9, the J gene TRBJ2-2; no firm D call. The V gene's germline CDR1 is SGDLS and CDR2 YYNGEE. There are 13 residues in the CDR3. V lost 0 bases, J lost 5 bases, and 5 bases lay in between. This chain's CDR3 is CASSVGGTGELFF. The CDR3 nucleotides are TGTGCCAGCAGCGTAGGGGGTACCGGGGAGCTGTTTTTT.

The chain links TRBV7-3 to TRBJ1-1, with D possibly TRBD1 on 5 matching bases. This CDR3 has 15 amino acids. V was shortened by 0 bases and J by 5 bases, with 13 bases between the two germline ends. The germline gives CDR1 SGHTA, CDR2 FQGTGA. CDR3 coding DNA: TGTGCCAGCAGCTTAACGCGGCAGGGAAGGACTGAAGCTTTCTTT. Protein: CASSLTRQGRTEAFF.

This clone was counted a few times. The chain combines TRBV9 with TRBJ2-7, with D maybe TRBD2 (6 bases). The CDR3 has 15 residues. Trimming pared 0 bases from V and 0 bases from J, leaving 10 bases between. The germline gives CDR1 SGDLS, CDR2 YYNGEE. The CDR3 DNA sequence: TGTGCCAGCAGCGTAGGGGACGGGAGCTCCTACGAGCAGTACTTC. This gives the protein CASSVGDGSSYEQYF.

J is TRBJ2-3 and V is TRBV15; D is perhaps TRBD1 or TRBD2 (5 bases each). This CDR3 spans 14 amino acids. In germline, CDR1 is LNHNV, CDR2 YYDKDF (reference sequence). V was clipped by 3 bases and J by 4 bases, with 11 bases between them. DNA of the CDR3: TGTGCCACCAGCAGCGTGGTGGGGGCAGATACGCAGTATTTT. Amino acids: CATSSVVGADTQYF.

The chain is built from TRBV4-3 and TRBJ2-1; D perhaps matches TRBD1 (5 bases). This CDR3 comprises 16 residues. The ends were cut back, 0 bases at V and 3 bases at J, with 12 bases in the middle. Germline loops: CDR1 LGHNA, CDR2 YSLEER. The CDR3 sequence: CASSQEGAGYYNEQFF. The CDR3 DNA reads as TGCGCCAGCAGCCAAGAAGGGGCAGGGTACTACAATGAGCAGTTCTTC.

The rearrangement uses TRBV10-1 and TRBJ2-3; the match to TRBD2 covers 10 bases. Germline V CDR1 and CDR2: WNHNN, SYGVQD (reference sequence). CDR3 length: 15 residues. After removal of 3 bases from V and 1 base from J, the junction contained 1 base not matched to a gene. The CDR3 DNA reads as TGCGCCAGCAGTGATACTAGCGGGGGCACAGATACGCAGTATTTT. Translating gives CASSDTSGGTDTQYF.

The chain is built from TRBV29-1 and TRBJ1-5; 7 bases fit TRBD1. The germline CDR1 and CDR2 sequences are SQVTM and ANQGSEA. The trim removed 4 bases at V and 2 bases at J, leaving 5 bases unmatched. This CDR3 is 14 amino acids long. CDR3 region: CSVVLTGGNQPQHF. The CDR3 nucleotides are TGCAGCGTTGTTTTAACAGGGGGCAATCAGCCCCAGCATTTT.

This chain connects TRBV4-1 to TRBJ2-1, with TRBD2 identical over 11 bases. There are 21 residues in the CDR3. Germline CDR1 MGHRA, CDR2 YSYEKL. V dropped 3 bases and J dropped 7; count of bases not matched to a gene: 23. CDR3: CASSHQDEGVAGGPRKNEQFF. CDR3 nucleotides: TGCGCCAGCAGCCACCAAGACGAGGGAGTAGCGGGAGGGCCGCGTAAGAATGAGCAGTTCTTC.

The V call is TRBV11-2, the J call TRBJ2-7, with TRBD1 identical over 8 bases. V was clipped by 5 bases and J by 0 bases; unmatched bases: 6. Germline values: CDR1 SGHAT, CDR2 FQNNGV. The CDR3 consists of 15 residues. DNA for the CDR3: TGTGCCAGCAGCGCCCGACAGGGGACCTCCTACGAGCAGTACTTC. Protein: CASSARQGTSYEQYF.

The CDR3 coding sequence is TGTGCCAGCAGCTTGGGTAGAAATGAGCAGTTCTTC. Encoded protein: CASSLGRNEQFF. The V and J genes are TRBV5-4 and TRBJ2-1; D is uncertain. Germline loops: CDR1 SGHNT, CDR2 YYREEE (reference sequence). Trimming cost V 0 bases and J 7 bases, with 5 bases left between them. This CDR3 has 12 residues.

This chain's CDR3 is CASSSGLAGYNEQFF. The DNA of the CDR3 is TGTGCCAGCAGTTCGGGACTAGCGGGGTACAATGAGCAGTTCTTC. This sequence joins TRBV27 and TRBJ2-1, with TRBD2 matching 13 bases. V shed 4 bases, J shed 4 bases, and the junction held 1 base outside the gene matches. Germline V gene sequence: CDR1 MNHEY, CDR2 SMNVEV (reference sequence). The CDR3 covers 15 residues.

The chain carries TRBV6-6 and TRBJ1-2; 8 nucleotides align to TRBD1. Germline V gives CDR1 MNHNY, CDR2 SVGAGI (reference sequence). The CDR3 length is 14 residues. Germline trimming cut 0 bases from V and 8 bases from J; bases unmatched to any gene: 5. The CDR3: CASSYSEHRGGYTF. CDR3 nucleotides: TGTGCCAGCAGTTACTCGGAGCACAGGGGGGGCTACACCTTC.

The chain joins TRBV9 to TRBJ2-3; D not certain. Germline V gene lookup returns CDR1 SGDLS and CDR2 YYNGEE. V lost 0 bases and J lost 4, with 15 bases in between. The length of the CDR3 is 16 residues. The CDR3 region has the DNA TGTGCCAGCAGCGTAGCTAGATCTACCGTCTCAGATACGCAGTATTTT. Its protein is CASSVARSTVSDTQYF.